The clone carrying this T cell receptor beta chain was counted a few times. TCRdb passed the RT-PCR reads through MiXCR, listing each CDR3 protein once. The repertoire holds about 680,000 distinct CDR3 sequences, 14% seen once, with 3% to 4.5% in the top ten. Germline CDR1 is MNHEY and CDR2 is SVGEGT. The CDR3 has 15 residues. Trimming stripped 4 bases from V and 0 bases from J, with 10 bases between. The rearrangement joins TRBV6-2 or TRBV6-3 to TRBJ2-1; D unclear. Sequences were obtained from memory CD4+ T cells from blood. This clonotype was obtained from a female donor in good health, serving as a healthy control. Here the CDR3 DNA reads TGTGCCAGCAGTTCAGAGCGTACCTCCTACAATGAGCAGTTCTTC. Protein sequence: CASSSERTSYNEQFF.